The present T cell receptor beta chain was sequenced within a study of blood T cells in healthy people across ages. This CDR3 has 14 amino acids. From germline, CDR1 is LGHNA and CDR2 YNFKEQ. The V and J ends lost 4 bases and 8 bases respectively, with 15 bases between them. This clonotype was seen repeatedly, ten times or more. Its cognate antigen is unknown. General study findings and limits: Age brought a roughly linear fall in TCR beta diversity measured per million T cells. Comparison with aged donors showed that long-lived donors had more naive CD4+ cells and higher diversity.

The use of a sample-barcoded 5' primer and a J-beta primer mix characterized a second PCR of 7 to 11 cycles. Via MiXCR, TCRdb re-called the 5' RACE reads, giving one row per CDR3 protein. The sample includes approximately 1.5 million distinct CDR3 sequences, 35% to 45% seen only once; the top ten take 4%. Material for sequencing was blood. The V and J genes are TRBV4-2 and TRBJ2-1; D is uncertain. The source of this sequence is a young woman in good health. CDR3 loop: CASSPSNGLYEQFF. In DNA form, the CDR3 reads TGTGCCAGCAGCCCTTCGAATGGCTTGTATGAGCAGTTCTTC.